What follows is one TCR beta chain and its context. Antigen unknown. Trimming pared 7 bases from V and 4 bases from J, leaving 14 bases between. Germline CDR1 reads KGHDR; CDR2 reads SFDVKD. This CDR3 is built from 14 residues. This record comes from a study of spatial heterogeneity in lung cancer. Study as a whole: The mean occurrence of each unique TCR and UMI combination in raw reads exceeded eight. Study results and limitations: Ubiquitous expanded tumor TCRs surfaced in blood more at resection than they did at follow-up.

Time point indicated: sample taken at primary tumor resection. Extraction of whole RNA from tumor, nontumor lung or frozen PBMC preceded unsorted sequencing. The library protocol tagged each TCR cDNA with a unique molecular identifier. Each CDR3 protein gets one entry after TCRdb re-called the 5' RACE reads with MiXCR. The table lists tens of thousands of distinct CDR3 sequences, approximately 8.5% of them singletons, with 6.5% to 8.5% in the top ten. The chain has TRBV24-1 and TRBJ2-3; possibly TRBD2 for D (6 bases). The TCR sequence derives from a male donor with early-stage non-small cell lung cancer. Sequencing used PBMCs, obtained at surgery. CDR3 residues: CATRNTEGPDTQYF. Written as DNA, the CDR3 is TGTGCCACCAGAAACACGGAGGGGCCAGATACGCAGTATTTT.